The 16 T cell receptor beta chains reported below all come from one sample, sequenced in a study of T cell changes during pregnancy in multiple sclerosis. The assay was immunoSEQ multiplex PCR, and TCRdb's table has in-frame clones only and misses some. The data show about 38,000 clones, with around nine tenths seen just once and under 0.4% held by the top ten. The sequencing here drew on CD4+ T cells from peripheral blood mononuclear cells, taken in the third trimester of pregnancy. These receptors were taken from a female donor in good health, enrolled as a control in a pregnancy study.

V gene TRBV4-2 combines with J gene TRBJ2-3; TRBD2 aligns across 9 bases. Germline CDR1 and CDR2: LGHNA and YNFKEQ. The CDR3 contains 17 residues. V lost 1 base to trimming and J lost 0 bases; unmatched junction nucleotides: 5. The CDR3 DNA reads as TGTGCCAGCAGCCAAGGACTAGCGGAACCTAGCACAGATACGCAGTATTTT. Protein: CASSQGLAEPSTDTQYF.

The rearrangement joins TRBV5-4 to TRBJ2-3, with D maybe TRBD1 (5 bases). Germline V gene lookup returns CDR1 SGHNT and CDR2 YYREEE (reference sequence). The V and J ends lost 1 base and 4 bases respectively, with 13 bases between them. The CDR3 extends over 15 amino acids. The CDR3 bases are TGTGCCAGCAGCTTGAGGGCGCTGGGGCCAGATACGCAGTATTTT. Its protein product is CASSLRALGPDTQYF.

This clone appeared a few times. This chain joins TRBV7-9 and TRBJ2-2, with TRBD1 identical over 7 bases. Germline V gives CDR1 SEHNR, CDR2 FQNEAQ (reference sequence). Germline trimming cut 1 base from V and 2 bases from J; bases unmatched to any gene: 4. The CDR3 has 16 amino acids. The CDR3 loop is CASSLGDRRNTGELFF. The CDR3 nucleotides read TGTGCCAGCAGCTTAGGGGACAGACGCAACACCGGGGAGCTGTTTTTT. The full variable domain, with the rest looked up from reference TRBV7-9 and TRBJ2-2, is DTGVSQNPRHKITKRGQNVTFRCDPISEHNRLYWYRQTLGQGPEFLTYFQNEAQLEKSRLLSDRFSAERPKGSFSTLEIQRTEQGDSAMYLCASSLGDRRNTGELFFGEGSRLTVL.

V gene TRBV2 combines with J gene TRBJ2-5; D not certain. Germline V gene lookup returns CDR1 SNHLY and CDR2 FYNNEI. The CDR3 has 11 amino acids. V lost 6 bases and J lost 3, with 5 bases in between. The CDR3 sequence: CASRGEETQYF. The CDR3 DNA follows: TGTGCCAGCAGGGGCGAAGAGACCCAGTACTTC.

This clone occurred once. The chain is built from TRBV9 and TRBJ2-1, with a weak D call TRBD2 (5 bases). Germline assignment: CDR1 SGDLS and CDR2 YYNGEE. V was cut by 2 bases and J by 0 bases, with 12 bases left in between. The CDR3 length is 16 residues. CDR3 bases: TGTGCCAGCAGCGTGTCGGGCGGACTCTCCTACAATGAGCAGTTCTTC. Its protein is CASSVSGGLSYNEQFF.

This clone was seen a single time. The chain couples TRBV2 to TRBJ2-5; D is unresolved. Germline CDR1 is SNHLY and CDR2 is FYNNEI. The V end lost 2 bases, the J end lost 2 bases, and 12 bases lay between the germline ends. CDR3 length: 15 amino acids. The CDR3 here is CASSELGSPQETQYF. CDR3 DNA: TGTGCCAGCAGTGAACTAGGATCCCCGCAAGAGACCCAGTACTTC.

CDR3 coding DNA: TGTGCCAGCAGCTTTTTTTATAGCCGAAGCGGAGAGACCCAGTACTTC. Protein sequence: CASSFFYSRSGETQYF. The chain links TRBV27 to TRBJ2-5; D is possibly TRBD2 (5 bases). The CDR3 length is 16 residues. Germline V gene lookup returns CDR1 MNHEY and CDR2 SMNVEV (reference sequence). V lost 6 bases and J lost 4, with 21 bases in between.

This sequence joins TRBV2 and TRBJ1-5; 8 bases are a match to TRBD1. J was trimmed by 0 bases and V by 6 bases; bases with no gene match: 1. Germline V lookup: CDR1 SNHLY, CDR2 FYNNEI. This CDR3 has 14 residues. The CDR3 DNA follows: TGTGCCAGCAGGGACAGGGTTAGCAATCAGCCCCAGCATTTT. Protein: CASRDRVSNQPQHF. Variable domain in full (rest from reference TRBV2 and TRBJ1-5): EPEVTQTPSHQVTQMGQEVILRCVPISNHLYFYWYRQILGQKVEFLVSFYNNEISEKSEIFDDQFSVERPDGSNFTLKIRSTKLEDSAMYFCASRDRVSNQPQHFGDGTRLSIL.

J is TRBJ1-1 and V is TRBV27; TRBD1 aligns across 7 bases. With V trimmed by 3 bases and J by 4 bases, 11 bases remained unmatched. The CDR3 totals 16 residues. Per the germline V gene, CDR1 is MNHEY and CDR2 is SMNVEV (reference sequence). CDR3 in DNA: TGTGCCAGCAGTTTTTGGGGGGCAGGGGGTGGCACTGAAGCTTTCTTT. This translates into CASSFWGAGGGTEAFF.

This chain uses TRBV2 with TRBJ1-1, with D tentatively TRBD1 (5 bases). Germline loops: CDR1 SNHLY, CDR2 FYNNEI. V lost 5 bases, J lost 0 bases, and 19 bases lay in between. The CDR3 sequence is 17 residues long. CDR3 sequence reads: CASSTLIRQLMNTEAFF. The DNA of the CDR3 is TGTGCCAGCAGTACCTTGATTCGACAGCTAATGAACACTGAAGCTTTCTTT.

The rearrangement joins TRBV7-3 to TRBJ2-1; possible D gene TRBD1, 5 bases. V was shortened by 4 bases and J by 0 bases, with 10 bases between the two germline ends. This CDR3 region has 15 residues. The germline gives CDR1 SGHTA, CDR2 FQGTGA. The CDR3, as DNA: TGTGCCAGCAGCTCCGACAGTTCCTCCTACAATGAGCAGTTCTTC. The encoded protein is CASSSDSSSYNEQFF.

V and J are TRBV18 and TRBJ1-2, with D unclear. This CDR3 comprises 12 residues. V lost 2 bases, J lost 6 bases, and 7 bases lay in between. Germline values: CDR1 KGHSH, CDR2 LQKENI. CDR3 loop: CASSPTSDGYTF. As DNA, the CDR3 is TGTGCCAGCTCACCAACGAGTGATGGCTACACCTTC.

This chain joins TRBV4-1 and TRBJ1-1, with 9 bases matching TRBD1. Germline V CDR1 and CDR2: MGHRA, YSYEKL. This CDR3 has 13 residues. With 3 bases clipped from V and 7 bases from J, the junction kept 3 bases outside the gene matches. The CDR3 is CASSQPDRGEAFF. Written as DNA, the CDR3 is TGCGCCAGCAGCCAGCCGGACAGGGGTGAAGCTTTCTTT.

The chain is built from TRBV6-6 and TRBJ2-5, with unresolved D. This CDR3 contains 14 residues. The V gene's germline CDR1 is MNHNY and CDR2 SVGAGI (reference sequence). Trimming took 2 bases from V and 5 from J, leaving 12 bases between them. The chain's CDR3 is CASSYEPRSETQYF. In nucleotides, the CDR3 is TGTGCCAGCAGTTACGAACCGCGGAGTGAGACCCAGTACTTC.

V and J are TRBV6-6 and TRBJ1-2; 7 nucleotides agree with TRBD1. CDR1 MNHNY and CDR2 SVGAGI come from the germline V gene (reference sequence). The CDR3 extends over 16 amino acids. V gave up 4 bases and J gave up 4 bases; unmatched junction bases: 12. The CDR3 sequence: CASSSPDRLRSYGYTF. CDR3 coding DNA: TGTGCCAGCAGTTCTCCGGACAGGTTACGCTCCTATGGCTACACCTTC.

The chain joins TRBV11-3 to TRBJ2-1; tentatively, D is TRBD2 (6 bases). The CDR3 spans 13 residues. The germline V and J ends were trimmed by 4 bases and 7 bases, with 11 bases remaining between them. CDR1 and CDR2 from the germline V gene are SGHNT and YENEEA. CDR3 nucleotides: TGTGCCAGCAGCTCCACCGGGAGAAATGAGCAGTTCTTC. Translating gives CASSSTGRNEQFF.